Below are 32 T cell receptor beta chains sequenced from a single sample in a study of a mutant IDH1 vaccine in newly diagnosed glioma. TCRdb's copy holds only in-frame clones and misses some; the assay was immunoSEQ multiplex PCR. The sample has roughly 46,000 clones; roughly 90% are singletons. Time point defined: baseline, week 1 (first vaccination visit). Treatment described: pre-vaccination baseline after standard-of-care therapy. Sequences were derived from PBMCs, sampled from a glioma patient treated with radiotherapy, temozolomide or both. All receptors come from a man between 35 and 55 years old with glioma.

The chain couples TRBV7-9 to TRBJ2-3; 7 positions agree with TRBD2. Germline CDR1 is SEHNR and CDR2 is FQNEAQ (reference sequence). The CDR3 is 16 residues long. V lost 5 bases to trimming and J lost 1 base; unmatched junction nucleotides: 9. CDR3 sequence: CASSEPSGIGTDTQYF. The CDR3 DNA sequence: TGTGCCAGCAGCGAACCAAGCGGGATCGGCACAGATACGCAGTATTTT.

V gene TRBV4-3 combines with J gene TRBJ2-7; D is unresolved. The CDR3 totals 15 residues. Germline assignment: CDR1 LGHNA and CDR2 YSLEER. Trimming removed 4 bases from V and 5 bases from J, with 18 bases in between. The CDR3, as DNA: TGCGCCAGCAGCCCAGAATACACAGTAAGCAACGAGCAGTACTTC. Translated: CASSPEYTVSNEQYF.

The chain has TRBV11-1 and TRBJ2-1; a possible D gene is TRBD1 (5 bases). The CDR3 has 15 residues. Looked up from germline, CDR1 is SGHAT and CDR2 is FQDESV (reference sequence). The V end lost 2 bases, the J end lost 1 base, and 9 bases lay between the germline ends. Written as DNA, the CDR3 is TGTGCCAGCAGCTTATCCGACAGTTCCTACAATGAGCAGTTCTTC. Protein product: CASSLSDSSYNEQFF.

This chain links TRBV5-1 with TRBJ1-2, with a weak D call TRBD1 (5 bases). CDR3 length: 15 residues. V dropped 4 bases and J dropped 4 bases, with 17 bases sitting between them. Germline V gene sequence: CDR1 SGHRS, CDR2 YFSETQ. The CDR3 spells CASSPQGGPSYGYTF. The CDR3 DNA is TGCGCCAGCAGCCCCCAGGGAGGACCCAGCTATGGCTACACCTTC. The full variable domain, its missing parts supplied by reference TRBV5-1 and TRBJ1-2, is KAGVTQTPRYLIKTRGQQVTLSCSPISGHRSVSWYQQTPGQGLQFLFEYFSETQRNKGNFPGRFSGRQFSNSRSEMNVSTLELGDSALYLCASSPQGGPSYGYTFGSGTRLTVV.

The chain is built from TRBV1 and TRBJ2-5; TRBD2, the table's D call, lacks a check against the DNA. TRBV1 is a pseudogene segment. CDR3 size: 16 residues. The CDR3 nucleotides read TGCACCAGCAGCCGCCCTAACTCCGGAGCGGAAGAGACCCAGTACTTC. Protein: CTSSRPNSGAEETQYF.

CDR3 amino acids: CASSYDSYNEQFF. CDR3 sequence (DNA): TGTGCCAGCAGTTATGACAGTTACAATGAGCAGTTCTTC. V and J are TRBV6-5 and TRBJ2-1; D might be TRBD1 (5 bases). Trimming removed 3 bases at V and 4 bases at J, with 7 bases between. Germline CDR1 MNHEY, CDR2 SVGAGI. This CDR3 is 13 amino acids long.

The chain has TRBV25-1 and TRBJ2-5; D perhaps matches TRBD1 (6 bases). The germline gives CDR1 MGHDK, CDR2 SYGVNS. Trimming removed 7 bases at V and 0 bases at J, with 12 bases between. The CDR3 consists of 14 residues. For the CDR3, the DNA is TGTGCCAGCATCGGCACAGGGTACCAAGAGACCCAGTACTTC. As protein: CASIGTGYQETQYF.

This chain links TRBV5-4 with TRBJ1-2; D not certain. CDR1 and CDR2 (germline): SGHNT, YYREEE (reference sequence). The CDR3 length is 14 residues. V dropped 4 bases and J dropped 7 bases, with 17 bases sitting between them. The CDR3 sequence: CASSRTGNRGGYTF. The DNA for the CDR3 is TGTGCCAGCAGCCGGACGGGGAATCGAGGTGGCTACACCTTC.

This sequence joins TRBV6-6 and TRBJ2-3; 11 nucleotides align to TRBD2. Germline CDR1 MNHNY, CDR2 SVGAGI (reference sequence). The CDR3 runs 16 residues. V trimming: 7 bases; J trimming: 2 bases; junction bases outside the gene matches: 8. Written as DNA, the CDR3 is TGTGCCAGCACCACCAATAGCGGGAGGGCCACAGATACGCAGTATTTT. Protein: CASTTNSGRATDTQYF.

This chain uses TRBV5-4 with TRBJ2-4; D might be TRBD1 (6 bases). This CDR3 spans 13 amino acids. Between the trimmed V and J ends, which lost 4 bases and 5 bases, there was a span of 10 bases. In germline, CDR1 is SGHNT, CDR2 YYREEE (reference sequence). CDR3 loop: CASSNRQENIQYF. The CDR3, as DNA: TGTGCCAGCAGCAACCGACAGGAAAACATTCAGTACTTC.

The chain links TRBV10-1 to TRBJ2-7; 11 bases align to TRBD2. Unmatched junction bases numbered 4, after V lost 6 bases and J lost 0 bases. The CDR3 totals 15 residues. The V gene's germline CDR1 is WNHNN and CDR2 SYGVQD (reference sequence). The CDR3 spells CASSRTSGSSYEQYF. CDR3 nucleotides: TGCGCCAGCAGCCGCACTAGCGGGAGCTCCTACGAGCAGTACTTC.

This chain joins TRBV2 and TRBJ2-2; D gene ambiguous. The CDR3 has 15 amino acids. V dropped 7 bases and J dropped 3 bases, with 15 bases sitting between them. Germline lookup yields CDR1 SNHLY and CDR2 FYNNEI. This CDR3 reads CASTVVRADTGELFF. The CDR3 DNA sequence: TGTGCCAGCACGGTCGTCCGGGCCGACACCGGGGAGCTGTTTTTT.

The genes are TRBV20-1 and TRBJ1-1; a weak D match, TRBD1 (6 bases). The CDR3 is made up of 11 amino acids. Germline assignment: CDR1 DFQATT and CDR2 SNEGSKA (reference sequence). The DNA for the CDR3 is TGCAGCCAAAACAGGGCCACTGAAGCTTTCTTT. Its translation is CSQNRATEAFF.

The J gene is TRBJ2-7, the V gene TRBV11-3; 7 bases match TRBD1. V lost 8 bases to trimming and J lost 2 bases; unmatched junction nucleotides: 9. Germline V lookup: CDR1 SGHNT, CDR2 YENEEA. The CDR3 consists of 14 residues. CDR3 in DNA: TGTGCCAGCTCCTTAGGGGGCGGACCCTACGAGCAGTACTTC. Translation: CASSLGGGPYEQYF.

On this clone: Germline and junction disagree at one end, which may indicate a read error. This chain uses TRBV4-1 with TRBJ2-3, with D possibly matching TRBD1 (6 bases). The germline V gene encodes CDR1 MGHRA and CDR2 YSYEKL. The CDR3 is made up of 11 amino acids. CDR3 bases: TGCGCCAGCCGCCAGGGGAGTACGCAGTATTTT. It is translated as CASRQGSTQYF.

This clone was found a few times. The genes are TRBV4-2 and TRBJ1-1, with 8 bases fitting TRBD1. This CDR3 has 15 residues. Germline V gives CDR1 LGHNA, CDR2 YNFKEQ. Trimming cost V 0 bases and J 1 base; bases outside gene matches: 1. CDR3 residues: CASSQDQGANTEAFF. The CDR3 DNA reads TGTGCCAGCAGCCAAGATCAGGGGGCGAACACTGAAGCTTTCTTT.

This clone was picked up one time. The V gene is TRBV4-3, the J gene TRBJ2-1; 8 bases are a match to TRBD2. Germline CDR1 is LGHNA and CDR2 is YSLEER. V gave up 0 bases and J gave up 7 bases; unmatched junction bases: 8. The CDR3 has 16 residues. The CDR3: CASSQESGSGRNEQFF. The CDR3 DNA sequence: TGCGCCAGCAGCCAAGAGTCCGGCAGCGGGAGAAATGAGCAGTTCTTC.

This clone is judged medium-sized. The chain carries TRBV13 and TRBJ2-7; TRBD1 might be the D (6 bases). CDR1 is PRHDT, CDR2 FYEKMQ, per germline (reference sequence). The CDR3 spans 16 residues. Trimming left V 1 base short and J 5 bases short, with 18 bases between. CDR3 sequence reads: CASSLAKSQGGHEQYF. The CDR3 DNA reads as TGTGCCAGCAGCTTAGCGAAATCACAGGGTGGCCACGAGCAGTACTTC. Full variable domain (rest looked up from reference TRBV13 and TRBJ2-7): AAGVIQSPRHLIKEKRETATLKCYPIPRHDTVYWYQQGPGQDPQFLISFYEKMQSDKGSIPDRFSAQQFSDYHSELNMSSLELGDSALYFCASSLAKSQGGHEQYFGPGTRLTVT.

The chain uses TRBV5-6 and TRBJ2-7; TRBD2 is a possible D gene (7 bases). Germline V CDR1 and CDR2: SGHDT, YYEEEE. Between the trimmed V and J ends, which lost 0 bases and 3 bases, there was a span of 16 bases. The CDR3 runs to 16 residues. The CDR3 sequence: CASSLEGEGLFYEQYF. The CDR3 region has the DNA TGTGCCAGCAGCTTGGAGGGGGAGGGCCTCTTCTACGAGCAGTACTTC. Using reference TRBV5-6 and TRBJ2-7 for the parts outside the CDR3, the full variable domain is DAGVTQSPTHLIKTRGQQVTLRCSPKSGHDTVSWYQQALGQGPQFIFQYYEEEERQRGNFPDRFSGHQFPNYSSELNVNALLLGDSALYLCASSLEGEGLFYEQYFGPGTRLTVT.

The chain couples TRBV18 to TRBJ2-5, with TRBD2 matching 10 bases. The CDR3 contains 13 residues. Germline-derived CDR1 and CDR2 are KGHSH and LQKENI. The trim removed 8 bases at V and 3 bases at J, leaving 3 bases unmatched. CDR3 residues: CASASGSEETQYF. CDR3 DNA: TGTGCCAGCGCTAGCGGGAGTGAAGAGACCCAGTACTTC.

CDR3 DNA sequence: TGTGCCAGCAGCATGACAGCTTCCTACGAGCAGTACTTC. This gives the protein CASSMTASYEQYF. The chain uses TRBV7-2 and TRBJ2-7, with a possible D match to TRBD1 (5 bases). From germline, CDR1 is SGHTA and CDR2 FQGNSA. The V gene lost 5 bases and the J gene lost 1 base, with 9 bases spanning the gap. The CDR3 has 13 residues.

The rearrangement links TRBV27 to TRBJ2-1; 10 bases fit TRBD2. The CDR3 runs to 15 residues. V gave up 7 bases and J gave up 7 bases; unmatched junction bases: 10. Germline V lookup: CDR1 MNHEY, CDR2 SMNVEV (reference sequence). This CDR3 reads CASISSGRLMNEQFF. The CDR3 DNA sequence: TGTGCCAGCATCTCTAGCGGGAGACTGATGAATGAGCAGTTCTTC.

The chain employs TRBV4-3 and TRBJ2-7; 8 bases line up with TRBD2. The trim removed 3 bases at V and 5 bases at J, leaving 18 bases unmatched. Germline V gene sequence: CDR1 LGHNA, CDR2 YSLEER. This CDR3 contains 18 residues. The CDR3 reads CASSQEGGGAGVIHEQYF. In DNA, the CDR3 is TGCGCCAGCAGCCAGGAGGGGGGAGGAGCGGGAGTAATCCACGAGCAGTACTTC.

The chain carries TRBV7-8 and TRBJ2-7; 11 positions match TRBD2. CDR1 SGHVS and CDR2 FQNEAQ come from the germline V gene. V shed 2 bases, J shed 3 bases, and the junction held 9 bases outside the gene matches. CDR3 size: 17 residues. The CDR3 is CASSLRTPGLADYEQYF. The CDR3 nucleotides are TGTGCCAGCAGCTTAAGGACCCCGGGACTAGCGGACTACGAGCAGTACTTC.

The chain joins TRBV4-1 to TRBJ2-1; perhaps TRBD2 as D (6 bases). The CDR3 is 15 amino acids. Germline assignment: CDR1 MGHRA and CDR2 YSYEKL. Trimming removed 4 bases from V and 4 bases from J, with 14 bases in between. The CDR3 spells CASSLTGTQYNEQFF. The CDR3 DNA follows: TGCGCCAGCAGCCTTACCGGGACTCAATACAATGAGCAGTTCTTC.

The V and J genes are TRBV18 and TRBJ2-5; tentatively, D is TRBD2 (6 bases). The CDR3 extends over 13 amino acids. V lost 4 bases and J 5 bases, leaving 11 bases between the germline ends. Germline loops: CDR1 KGHSH, CDR2 LQKENI. Here the CDR3 DNA reads TGTGCCAGCTCACTCGGGAGTTCGGAGACCCAGTACTTC. It yields the protein CASSLGSSETQYF. The complete variable domain, with remaining parts taken from reference TRBV18 and TRBJ2-5, reads NAGVMQNPRHLVRRRGQEARLRCSPMKGHSHVYWYRQLPEEGLKFMVYLQKENIIDESGMPKERFSAEFPKEGPSILRIQQVVRGDSAAYFCASSLGSSETQYFGPGTRLLVL.

The chain recombines TRBV7-8 with TRBJ2-4, with D unresolved. Germline lookup yields CDR1 SGHVS and CDR2 FQNEAQ. The CDR3 totals 16 residues. Trimming pared 5 bases from V and 1 base from J, leaving 15 bases between. DNA of the CDR3: TGTGCCAGCAGCGCGGTCGGCAGCCAGGCCAAAAACATTCAGTACTTC. Protein product: CASSAVGSQAKNIQYF.

The sample holds one count of this clone. The V call is TRBV18, the J call TRBJ1-2; a possible D gene is TRBD1 (6 bases). The CDR3 is made up of 16 amino acids. The germline V gene has CDR1 KGHSH and CDR2 LQKENI. Trimming left V 0 bases short and J 8 bases short, with 19 bases between. CDR3 nucleotides: TGTGCCAGCTCACCACCGATCTTCTGGGGCGGGGGCGGCTACACCTTC. Translating gives CASSPPIFWGGGGYTF.

The J gene is TRBJ2-2, the V gene TRBV9, with 10 bases that match TRBD1. Trimming cost V 3 bases and J 6 bases; bases outside gene matches: 14. This CDR3 contains 18 residues. The germline V gene encodes CDR1 SGDLS and CDR2 YYNGEE. The CDR3 DNA sequence: TGTGCCAGCAGCGCAGGGACAGGGGCCCTTTACTTGGCCGGGGAGCTGTTTTTT. Its protein is CASSAGTGALYLAGELFF.

The chain couples TRBV7-8 to TRBJ2-1; TRBD1 aligns across 8 bases. Germline values: CDR1 SGHVS, CDR2 FQNEAQ. CDR3 size: 18 residues. The V segment lost 0 bases and the J segment 0 bases; nucleotides outside the gene matches: 7. CDR3 region: CASSLAGRGLGSYNEQFF. The CDR3 DNA is TGTGCCAGCAGCTTAGCTGGCAGGGGGCTTGGCTCCTACAATGAGCAGTTCTTC. The full variable domain, rest sourced from reference TRBV7-8 and TRBJ2-1, is GAGVSQSPRYKVAKRGQDVALRCDPISGHVSLFWYQQALGQGPEFLTYFQNEAQLDKSGLPSDRFFAERPEGSVSTLKIQRTQQEDSAVYLCASSLAGRGLGSYNEQFFGPGTRLTVL.

The V gene is TRBV9, the J gene TRBJ2-3; a possible D gene is TRBD2 (5 bases). The germline V gene has CDR1 SGDLS and CDR2 YYNGEE. The V end was cut by 0 bases, the J end by 0 bases, with 11 bases between. CDR3 length equals 16 residues. The CDR3 is CASSVAAGGSTDTQYF. The CDR3 DNA reads TGTGCCAGCAGCGTAGCTGCGGGCGGGAGCACAGATACGCAGTATTTT.

The chain links TRBV7-8 to TRBJ1-4; 8 nucleotides match TRBD1. V shed 0 bases, J shed 8 bases, and the junction held 11 bases outside the gene matches. This CDR3 has 17 amino acids. The germline CDR1 and CDR2 sequences are SGHVS and FQNEAQ. The CDR3 protein is CASSLALQGANREKLFF. The CDR3 DNA reads as TGTGCCAGCAGCTTAGCTCTTCAGGGGGCGAATAGGGAAAAACTGTTTTTT.